This T cell receptor (beta chain) was captured by sequencing in a study of blood T cell repertoires in COVID-19. Study context: Acute-phase and convalescent COVID-19 samples originated in the United States, Italy and Spain. Sources were T cells, B-cell-depleted T cells, or PBMCs; the material itself was cDNA or gDNA.

Authors' methods: Scientists estimated how many nucleated cells there were by amplifying reference gene primers. Clones were read by immunoSEQ multiplex PCR, and TCRdb kept only the in-frame ones, dropping some. The V and J calls and clone size come from that table; D and trimming were worked out from the DNA. Found here are approximately 270,000 clones, about 85% of them singletons; the top ten hold 0.87%. Patients at the Seattle site were enrolled during active infection and followed longitudinally. Trimming cost V 1 base and J 5 bases; bases outside gene matches: 6. Germline V CDR1 and CDR2: SGHRS, YFSETQ. CDR3 length: 15 residues.

This sequence was found in a human donor with COVID-19, enrolled during active disease. The donor label of this sample is uncertain. The sample consisted of peripheral blood. The chain recombines TRBV5-1 with TRBJ1-1, with TRBD1 identical over 9 bases. This CDR3 is CASSLIPDRGTEAFF. The CDR3 bases are TGCGCCAGCAGCTTGATCCCGGACAGGGGAACTGAAGCTTTCTTT.